Included here is one T cell receptor beta chain sequence, with context. Its specificity is not known. Unique molecular identifiers were incorporated when the TCRbeta library was constructed. TCRdb redid the calling of the PCR reads with MiXCR, one entry per CDR3 protein. The repertoire holds just over 950,000 distinct CDR3 sequences, with about 29% as singletons. This record belongs to a study of T-cell reconstitution after alpha-beta-depleted transplantation in children. Study conclusions and caveats: Reportedly, only several hundred clones from non-depleted graft cells drove alpha-beta T-cell counts at about two months. One year post-transplant, T-cell counts and diversity were largely derived from T cells produced anew. For some patients, TCRbeta diversity was high at day 60 because of recipient T cells and thymic progenitors that survived.

The sample in question was PBMCs, mostly from graft donor cells, obtained 360 days after TCRalphabeta/CD19-depleted stem cell transplant. The receptor comes from a boy under two years old who had a stem cell transplant for SCID, so the T cells may come from the graft donor.

CDR3 nucleotides: TGCGCCAGCAGCCAAAGGTCCTCTGGGTATCTGGGCGAGCAGTACTTC. Translated: CASSQRSSGYLGEQYF. The chain links TRBV4-1 to TRBJ2-7; D gene ambiguous. The CDR3 spans 16 residues. V dropped 2 bases and J dropped 6 bases, with 20 bases sitting between them. Germline V gene sequence: CDR1 MGHRA, CDR2 YSYEKL.